Following are 24 T cell receptor beta chains from one sample sequenced in a study of blood T cell repertoires in COVID-19. Using immunoSEQ multiplex PCR, the repertoire was profiled, and TCRdb retains in-frame clones only, with some absent. The sample yields about 350,000 clones, 87% seen once. The material sequenced was peripheral blood. Source of these receptors: a woman in her forties or fifties with COVID-19, enrolled during active disease.

In nucleotides, the CDR3 is TGTGCCAGCATTCGCTTTCTTCTCCCCGAATGGAGCCCATCCCGACTGTTTTTT. Its protein product is CASIRFLLPEWSPSRLFF. The chain recombines TRBV21-1 with TRBJ1-4. TRBV21-1 is shown as a pseudogene. The CDR3 sequence is 18 residues long.

In regard to this clone: Other DNA sequences in this sample translate to the same CDR3. The chain joins TRBV19 to TRBJ2-7; 10 nucleotides line up with TRBD1. Per the germline V gene, CDR1 is LNHDA and CDR2 is SQIVND (reference sequence). This CDR3 is built from 15 residues. The trim removed 5 bases at V and 1 base at J, leaving 5 bases unmatched. For the CDR3, the DNA is TGTGCCAGTAGTGTCTCGGGACAGGGGTCCTACGAGCAGTACTTC. Translating it yields CASSVSGQGSYEQYF.

This chain uses TRBV10-3 with TRBJ2-3; tentative D call: TRBD1 (6 bases). This CDR3 has 14 amino acids. Trimming shortened V by 2 bases and J by 2 bases, and 8 bases separated the two germline ends. The germline gives CDR1 ENHRY, CDR2 SYGVKD. The chain's CDR3 is CAISEGQHTDTQYF. The CDR3 bases are TGTGCCATCAGTGAGGGACAGCACACAGATACGCAGTATTTT.

The chain is built from TRBV7-9 and TRBJ2-7, with TRBD1 identical over 7 bases. The CDR3 is made up of 12 amino acids. The V gene's germline CDR1 is SEHNR and CDR2 FQNEAQ (reference sequence). V lost 8 bases to trimming and J lost 2 bases; unmatched junction nucleotides: 3. CDR3 sequence reads: CASRDSTYEQYF. Written as DNA, the CDR3 is TGTGCCAGCCGGGACAGCACCTACGAGCAGTACTTC.

The J gene is TRBJ2-1, the V gene TRBV4-2, with 14 bases matching TRBD2. V shed 4 bases, J shed 4 bases, and the junction held 9 bases outside the gene matches. The CDR3 spans 18 residues. The V gene's germline CDR1 is LGHNA and CDR2 YNFKEQ. CDR3 DNA sequence: TGTGCCAGCAGCCCAGGGACTAGCGGGAGATCCCGGTACAATGAGCAGTTCTTC. Translating it yields CASSPGTSGRSRYNEQFF.

J is TRBJ2-5 and V is TRBV29-1; maybe TRBD2 (7 bases). Germline CDR1 is SQVTM and CDR2 is ANQGSEA. The CDR3 has 14 amino acids. Trimming took off 0 bases at V and 6 bases at J, with 14 bases between the two ends. The CDR3 bases are TGCAGCGTTGAAGATCGGGGGGCAGGCAAGACCCAGTACTTC. This translates into CSVEDRGAGKTQYF.

A few counts support this clone. V and J are TRBV29-1 and TRBJ2-7, with no clear D. Germline V gene lookup returns CDR1 SQVTM and CDR2 ANQGSEA. Trimming took off 2 bases at V and 6 bases at J, with 14 bases between the two ends. CDR3 length: 13 residues. CDR3 amino acids: CSVEIRSRGEQYF. CDR3 coding DNA: TGCAGCGTTGAAATCCGTTCCCGAGGCGAGCAGTACTTC.

This chain connects TRBV7-3 to TRBJ2-1; tentatively, D is TRBD2 (6 bases). From germline, CDR1 is SGHTA and CDR2 FQGTGA. The CDR3 runs to 15 residues. V was trimmed by 5 bases and J by 9 bases, leaving 20 bases between them. CDR3 coding DNA: TGTGCCAGCAGCCCATCGGGGGAACCCTTCTTTGAGCAGTTCTTC. Encoded protein: CASSPSGEPFFEQFF.

This clone came up a few times. The rearrangement links TRBV20-1 to TRBJ1-1; D remains ambiguous. The V and J ends lost 3 bases and 0 bases respectively, with 8 bases between them. The CDR3 sequence is 13 residues long. Germline lookup yields CDR1 DFQATT and CDR2 SNEGSKA (reference sequence). CDR3 sequence reads: CSASGGLNTEAFF. In DNA, the CDR3 is TGCAGTGCTAGTGGCGGATTGAACACTGAAGCTTTCTTT.

The rearrangement joins TRBV27 to TRBJ2-7, with 9 bases matching TRBD2. Germline V gene lookup returns CDR1 MNHEY and CDR2 SMNVEV (reference sequence). The CDR3 runs to 15 residues. J gave up 2 bases and V 6 bases, and 8 bases lay outside the gene matches. CDR3 coding DNA: TGTGCCAGCAGCCCAGTAGCGGGAGTACCCTACGAGCAGTACTTC. It specifies CASSPVAGVPYEQYF.

The chain employs TRBV6-5 and TRBJ2-7; TRBD1 agrees at 7 bases. The germline V gene has CDR1 MNHEY and CDR2 SVGAGI. The CDR3 consists of 15 residues. V dropped 0 bases and J dropped 5; count of bases not matched to a gene: 7. The chain's CDR3 is CASSYSAGTANEQYF. The CDR3 nucleotides read TGTGCCAGCAGTTACTCTGCCGGGACAGCAAACGAGCAGTACTTC.

V is TRBV5-6 and J is TRBJ1-1; the match to TRBD1 covers 10 bases. Germline CDR1 is SGHDT and CDR2 is YYEEEE. With V trimmed by 3 bases and J by 5 bases, 10 bases remained unmatched. The CDR3 totals 16 residues. The CDR3 region has the DNA TGTGCCAGCAGCTCCCTTCGGACAGGGGGAAGGACTGAAGCTTTCTTT. It specifies CASSSLRTGGRTEAFF.

This clone was recorded only once. The J gene is TRBJ2-3, the V gene TRBV7-7; no clear D. Germline-derived CDR1 and CDR2 are SSHAT and FNYEAQ (reference sequence). The V gene lost 5 bases and the J gene lost 4 bases, with 16 bases spanning the gap. The CDR3 is 15 amino acids. CDR3 bases: TGTGCCAGCAGCCCATATCACTTAGCCGCAGATACGCAGTATTTT. It translates to CASSPYHLAADTQYF. Full variable domain (outside the CDR3, taken from reference TRBV7-7 and TRBJ2-3): GAGVSQSPRYKVTKRGQDVTLRCDPISSHATLYWYQQALGQGPEFLTYFNYEAQPDKSGLPSDRFSAERPEGSISTLTIQRTEQRDSAMYRCASSPYHLAADTQYFGPGTRLTVL.

V and J are TRBV14 and TRBJ2-1; TRBD2 matches 7 bases. J gave up 4 bases and V 0 bases, and 9 bases lay outside the gene matches. Germline CDR1 is SGHDN and CDR2 is FVKESK. The CDR3 has 17 amino acids. The CDR3, as DNA: TGTGCCAGCAGCCAAGAAAATAATCTAGCGGAGTACAATGAGCAGTTCTTC. Amino acids: CASSQENNLAEYNEQFF.

This chain links TRBV7-8 with TRBJ2-5; TRBD1 matches 10 bases. The CDR3 is made up of 15 amino acids. V trimming: 5 bases; J trimming: 8 bases; junction bases outside the gene matches: 11. Per the germline V gene, CDR1 is SGHVS and CDR2 is FQNEAQ. The CDR3 nucleotides are TGTGCCAGCAGCGCCCCGGGACAGGGGACTAGTACCCAGTACTTC. Translating it yields CASSAPGQGTSTQYF.

The chain combines TRBV10-3 with TRBJ2-1; 11 bases agree with TRBD2. V shed 10 bases and J 1 base; nucleotides not matched to a gene: 6. CDR1 is ENHRY and CDR2 is SYGVKD in the germline V gene. The CDR3 is 15 residues long. The DNA of the CDR3 is TGTGCCACCGGATCTAGCGGGAGGTCCTACAATGAGCAGTTCTTC. It specifies CATGSSGRSYNEQFF.

In DNA, the CDR3 is TGTGCCAGCTCACTAATGGTACAGGGGGCCAATGAAAAACTGTTTTTT. Translated, it gives CASSLMVQGANEKLFF. The chain employs TRBV18 and TRBJ1-4; TRBD1 agrees at 9 bases. V lost 4 bases to trimming and J lost 5 bases; unmatched junction nucleotides: 8. Germline V lookup: CDR1 KGHSH, CDR2 LQKENI. This CDR3 comprises 16 residues.

The rearrangement uses TRBV5-4 and TRBJ2-1, with D perhaps TRBD2 (6 bases). In germline, CDR1 is SGHNT, CDR2 YYREEE (reference sequence). The V gene lost 3 bases and the J gene lost 7 bases, with 23 bases spanning the gap. The CDR3 runs 17 residues. DNA of the CDR3: TGTGCCAGCAGCTCGACCCTCGGGATGGCCGGAGGGAATGAGCAGTTCTTC. Protein sequence: CASSSTLGMAGGNEQFF.

The rearrangement uses TRBV10-3 and TRBJ2-7, with a weak D call TRBD1 (6 bases). Germline CDR1 is ENHRY and CDR2 is SYGVKD. This CDR3 has 19 amino acids. The V and J ends lost 11 bases and 1 base respectively, with 33 bases between them. The CDR3: CAPRHQGHTVVVGSYEQYF. CDR3 nucleotides: TGTGCCCCCAGACACCAGGGACATACAGTGGTCGTGGGGTCCTACGAGCAGTACTTC.

The chain employs TRBV19 and TRBJ1-5, with D possibly matching TRBD1 (5 bases). The CDR3 contains 14 residues. Germline CDR1 and CDR2: LNHDA and SQIVND (reference sequence). V was shortened by 5 bases and J by 9 bases, with 17 bases between the two germline ends. The CDR3 sequence is CASSPDGGARPQHF. The CDR3 DNA follows: TGTGCCAGTAGTCCCGACGGAGGGGCACGGCCCCAGCATTTT.

This chain links TRBV18 with TRBJ1-2; D gene uncertain. V gave up 3 bases and J gave up 2 bases, with 16 bases separating them. Per germline, CDR1 KGHSH and CDR2 LQKENI. The CDR3 is made up of 16 amino acids. The CDR3 protein is CASSPQFGPENYGYTF. Here the CDR3 DNA reads TGTGCCAGCTCACCTCAATTTGGGCCGGAAAACTATGGCTACACCTTC.

The chain joins TRBV27 to TRBJ2-2; 7 nucleotides align to TRBD2. Trimming took 0 bases from V and 5 from J; bases not matched to a gene: 9. Germline CDR1 MNHEY, CDR2 SMNVEV (reference sequence). The CDR3 has 17 amino acids. The CDR3 spells CASSLSAWEGRTGELFF. The CDR3 region has the DNA TGTGCCAGCAGTTTATCGGCCTGGGAGGGGAGGACCGGGGAGCTGTTTTTT.

With respect to this clone: The junction does not match germline at one end; this may be a read error. The chain has TRBV7-9 and TRBJ2-1, with 7 bases matching TRBD2. The CDR3 has 13 amino acids. Germline V gene data show CDR1 as SEHNR and CDR2 as FQNEAQ (reference sequence). The CDR3 here is CASSPRDSGPNIF. For the CDR3, the DNA is TGTGCCAGCAGCCCTAGAGATAGCGGGCCCAACATCTTC.

This clone came up once. The chain carries TRBV5-1 and TRBJ2-1, with TRBD2 matching over 8 bases. CDR1 and CDR2 from the germline V gene are SGHRS and YFSETQ. J lost 5 bases, V lost 0 bases, and 1 base had no gene match. CDR3 length: 14 amino acids. The CDR3 is CASSLVAGHNEQFF. DNA for the CDR3: TGCGCCAGCAGCTTGGTAGCGGGACACAATGAGCAGTTCTTC.